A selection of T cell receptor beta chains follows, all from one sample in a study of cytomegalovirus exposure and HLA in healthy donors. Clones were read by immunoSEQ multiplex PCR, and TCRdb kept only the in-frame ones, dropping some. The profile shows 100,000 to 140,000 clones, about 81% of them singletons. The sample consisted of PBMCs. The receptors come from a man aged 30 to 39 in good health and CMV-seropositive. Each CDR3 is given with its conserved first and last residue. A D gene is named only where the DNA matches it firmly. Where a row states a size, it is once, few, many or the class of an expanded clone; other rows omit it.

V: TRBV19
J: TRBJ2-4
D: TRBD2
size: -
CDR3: CASRRIGGRGENSQYF
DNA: TGTGCCAGTAGAAGGATCGGAGGGAGGGGAGAGAACAGTCAGTACTTC

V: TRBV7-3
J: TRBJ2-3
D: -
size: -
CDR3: CASSRGVGDTQYF
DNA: TGTGCCAGCAGTCGCGGAGTTGGAGATACGCAGTATTTT

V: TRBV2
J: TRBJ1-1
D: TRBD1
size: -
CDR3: CATETGGLKNTEAFF
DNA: TGTGCCACAGAGACAGGGGGCTTAAAGAACACTGAAGCTTTCTTT

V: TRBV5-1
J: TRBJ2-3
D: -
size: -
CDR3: CASSSEGSTDTQYF
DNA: TGCGCCAGCAGCTCGGAGGGTAGCACAGATACGCAGTATTTT

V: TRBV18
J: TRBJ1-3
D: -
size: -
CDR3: CASSPAQNSGNTIYF
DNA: TGTGCCAGCTCACCGGCTCAGAACTCTGGAAACACCATATATTTT

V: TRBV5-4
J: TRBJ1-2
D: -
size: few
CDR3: CASKEQNYGYTF
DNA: TGTGCCAGCAAGGAACAGAACTATGGCTACACCTTC

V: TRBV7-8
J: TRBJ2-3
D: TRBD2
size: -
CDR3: CASSVNLELAGTDTQYF
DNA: TGTGCCAGCAGCGTTAATCTCGAACTAGCGGGCACAGATACGCAGTATTTT

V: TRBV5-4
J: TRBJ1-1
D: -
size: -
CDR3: CASRLGAGRTEAFF
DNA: TGTGCCAGCAGATTGGGGGCGGGGAGGACTGAAGCTTTCTTT

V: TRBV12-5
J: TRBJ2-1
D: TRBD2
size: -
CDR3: CASGLHLLAGSSYNEQFF
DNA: TGTGCTAGTGGTTTACACTTACTAGCGGGGAGCTCCTACAATGAGCAGTTCTTC

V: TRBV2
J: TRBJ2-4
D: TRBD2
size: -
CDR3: CASGTPGLAGGETKNSQYF
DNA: TGTGCCAGCGGGACTCCGGGACTAGCGGGGGGCGAGACCAAAAACAGTCAGTACTTC

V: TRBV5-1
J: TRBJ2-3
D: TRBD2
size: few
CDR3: CASSLAGGDGTQYF
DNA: TGCGCCAGCAGCTTGGCGGGGGGGGACGGTACGCAGTATTTT

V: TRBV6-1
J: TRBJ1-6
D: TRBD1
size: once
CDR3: CASSLRQGGSPLHF
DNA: TGTGCCAGCAGTCTCCGACAGGGGGGTTCACCCCTCCACTTT

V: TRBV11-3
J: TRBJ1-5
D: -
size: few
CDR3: CASSYSPGQPQHF
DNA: TGTGCCAGCAGCTACTCCCCAGGTCAGCCCCAGCATTTT

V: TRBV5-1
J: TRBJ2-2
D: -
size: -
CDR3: CASQGTENTGELFF
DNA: TGCGCCAGCCAGGGTACAGAGAACACCGGGGAGCTGTTTTTT

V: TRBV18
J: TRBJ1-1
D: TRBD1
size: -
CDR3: CASSPPGTGGSWTEAFF
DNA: TGTGCCAGCTCACCACCCGGGACAGGGGGATCGTGGACTGAAGCTTTCTTT

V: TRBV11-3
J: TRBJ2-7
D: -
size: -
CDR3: CASSYGEGPLREQYF
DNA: TGTGCCAGCAGCTACGGGGAAGGGCCACTCCGCGAGCAGTACTTC

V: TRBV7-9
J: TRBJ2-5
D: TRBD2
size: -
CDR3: CSSSREGTSGGETQYF
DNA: TGTTCCAGCAGCCGCGAGGGGACTAGCGGGGGAGAGACCCAGTACTTC

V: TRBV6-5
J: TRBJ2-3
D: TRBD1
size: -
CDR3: CASSYGTGSTDTQYF
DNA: TGTGCCAGCAGTTACGGGACAGGGAGCACAGATACGCAGTATTTT

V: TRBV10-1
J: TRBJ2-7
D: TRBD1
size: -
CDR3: CASSEGTGVYEQYF
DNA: TGCGCCAGCAGTGAGGGGACAGGGGTTTACGAGCAGTACTTC

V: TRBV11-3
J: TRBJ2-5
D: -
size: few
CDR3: CASSLGPSVQTQYF
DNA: TGTGCCAGCAGCTTAGGTCCTAGCGTCCAGACCCAGTACTTC

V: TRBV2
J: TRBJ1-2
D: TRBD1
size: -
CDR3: CASSGHRGNVYGYTF
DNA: TGTGCCAGCAGTGGCCACAGGGGCAACGTGTATGGCTACACCTTC

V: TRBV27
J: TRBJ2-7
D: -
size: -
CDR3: CASSEIQGPNYEQYF
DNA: TGTGCCAGCAGCGAAATTCAGGGCCCCAACTACGAGCAGTACTTC

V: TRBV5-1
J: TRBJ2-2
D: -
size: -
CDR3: CASSTDGGGNTGELFF
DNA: TGCGCCAGCAGCACGGACGGGGGTGGGAACACCGGGGAGCTGTTTTTT

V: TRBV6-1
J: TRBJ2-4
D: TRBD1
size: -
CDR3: CATGQADSFQYF
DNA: TGTGCCACAGGACAGGCTGATAGCTTTCAGTACTTC

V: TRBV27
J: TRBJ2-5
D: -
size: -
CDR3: CASRSLLTQETQYF
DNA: TGTGCCAGCAGGTCACTACTCACCCAAGAGACCCAGTACTTC

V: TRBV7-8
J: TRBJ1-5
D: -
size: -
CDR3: CASSPGLVNQPQHF
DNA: TGTGCCAGCAGCCCAGGGTTAGTGAATCAGCCCCAGCATTTT

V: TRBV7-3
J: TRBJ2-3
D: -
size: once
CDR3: CASSPSGTDTQYF
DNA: TGTGCCAGCAGCCCTTCGGGCACAGATACGCAGTATTTT

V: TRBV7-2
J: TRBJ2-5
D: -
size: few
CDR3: CASSSQATRETQYF
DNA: TGTGCCAGCAGCTCACAGGCTACCCGAGAGACCCAGTACTTC

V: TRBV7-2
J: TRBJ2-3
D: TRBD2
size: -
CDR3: CASSLKMGLAGGPQDTQYF
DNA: TGTGCCAGCAGCTTAAAGATGGGACTAGCGGGGGGGCCTCAAGATACGCAGTATTTT

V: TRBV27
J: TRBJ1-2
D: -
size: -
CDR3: CASRNYGGNYGYTF
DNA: TGTGCCAGCAGGAACTACGGGGGGAACTATGGCTACACCTTC

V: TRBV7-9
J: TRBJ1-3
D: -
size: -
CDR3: CASSLRRVGNTIYF
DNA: TGTGCCAGCAGCTTGCGAAGAGTCGGAAACACCATATATTTT

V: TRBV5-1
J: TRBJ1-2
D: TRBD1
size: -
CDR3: CASSLETGGGYGYTF
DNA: TGCGCCAGCAGCTTGGAGACAGGGGGAGGTTATGGCTACACCTTC

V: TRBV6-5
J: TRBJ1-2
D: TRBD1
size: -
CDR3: CASSQQGTYGYTF
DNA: TGTGCCAGCAGTCAACAGGGGACCTATGGCTACACCTTC

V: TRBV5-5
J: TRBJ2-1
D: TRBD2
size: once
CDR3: CASSFGTSGGANYNEQFF
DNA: TGTGCCAGCAGCTTTGGGACTAGCGGGGGGGCCAACTACAATGAGCAGTTCTTC

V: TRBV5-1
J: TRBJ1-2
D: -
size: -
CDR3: CASSSHRVTDYGYTF
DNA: TGCGCCAGCAGCTCACACAGGGTAACGGACTATGGCTACACCTTC

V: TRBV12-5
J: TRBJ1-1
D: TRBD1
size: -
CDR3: CASAPGGPGNTEAFF
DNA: TGTGCTAGTGCTCCAGGGGGCCCGGGGAACACTGAAGCTTTCTTT

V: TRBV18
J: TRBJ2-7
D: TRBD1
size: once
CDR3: CASSPPGQGSYEQYF
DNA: TGTGCCAGCTCACCTCCGGGACAGGGGTCCTACGAGCAGTACTTC

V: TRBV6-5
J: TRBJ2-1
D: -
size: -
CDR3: CASSPTGSSYNEQFF
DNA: TGTGCCAGCAGCCCGACAGGAAGCTCCTACAATGAGCAGTTCTTC

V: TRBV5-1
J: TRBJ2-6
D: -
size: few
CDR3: CASSPNWALSSGANGLTF
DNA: TGCGCCAGCAGTCCAAACTGGGCCTTAAGCTCTGGGGCCAACGGCCTGACTTTC

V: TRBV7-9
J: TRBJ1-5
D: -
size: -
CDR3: CASSSGTSNQPQHF
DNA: TGTGCCAGCAGCTCCGGGACAAGCAATCAGCCCCAGCATTTT

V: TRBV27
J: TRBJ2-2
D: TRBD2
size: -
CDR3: CASSLAGGNTGELFF
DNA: TGTGCCAGCAGTCTAGCGGGGGGGAACACCGGGGAGCTGTTTTTT

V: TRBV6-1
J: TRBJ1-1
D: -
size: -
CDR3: CASSEFGGGVNRTEAFF
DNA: TGTGCCAGCAGTGAATTTGGTGGGGGGGTAAACAGGACTGAAGCTTTCTTT

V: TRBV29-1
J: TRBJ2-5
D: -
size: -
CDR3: CSVRQRETQYF
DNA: TGCAGCGTTAGACAGAGGGAGACCCAGTACTTC

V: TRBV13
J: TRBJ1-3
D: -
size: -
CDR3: CASSLEGEGGNTIYF
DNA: TGTGCCAGCAGCTTAGAAGGGGAAGGAGGAAACACCATATATTTT